The 15 T cell receptor beta chains given below trace back to one sample, sequenced in a study of T-cell memory formation after mild COVID-19. TCRdb re-analysed the 5' RACE reads in MiXCR, keeping a single row per CDR3 protein. The sample shows 150,000 or so distinct CDR3 sequences, roughly a third of them seen only once. Input material: PBMCs or a T cell subset sorted from them (not recorded which). Receptor source: an adult woman who had mild COVID-19 (a few samples of this study predate the infection). Cell type and time point are not known.

This clonotype showed up just a few times. This chain uses TRBV5-1 with TRBJ2-7, with D possibly matching TRBD1 (5 bases). Looked up from germline, CDR1 is SGHRS and CDR2 is YFSETQ. Trimming stripped 7 bases from V and 1 base from J, with 12 bases between. This CDR3 is built from 13 residues. The CDR3 is CASSPRQSYEQYF. Here the CDR3 DNA reads TGCGCCAGCTCCCCTCGACAGTCCTACGAGCAGTACTTC.

V is TRBV4-1 and J is TRBJ1-2; D is ambiguous. V was clipped by 0 bases and J by 4 bases, with 15 bases between them. The CDR3 totals 16 residues. Germline CDR1 MGHRA, CDR2 YSYEKL. The CDR3 DNA is TGCGCCAGCAGCCAAGAAGGGTGGAGGCGCTTCTATGGCTACACCTTC. Protein sequence: CASSQEGWRRFYGYTF.

The chain recombines TRBV5-1 with TRBJ2-3, with D hard to call. V was clipped by 4 bases and J by 2 bases, with 14 bases between them. The germline CDR1 and CDR2 sequences are SGHRS and YFSETQ. CDR3 length: 15 amino acids. CDR3 in amino acids: CASSEDRRSTDTQYF. The CDR3 nucleotides read TGCGCCAGCAGCGAAGACCGGCGGTCCACAGATACGCAGTATTTT.

V and J are TRBV27 and TRBJ2-1, with unresolved D. Germline CDR1 and CDR2: MNHEY and SMNVEV (reference sequence). V was trimmed by 8 bases and J by 1 base, leaving 12 bases between them. The CDR3 spans 14 residues. CDR3 in amino acids: CASAMTWSYNEQFF. The DNA of the CDR3 is TGTGCCAGCGCCATGACCTGGTCCTACAATGAGCAGTTCTTC.

This clonotype was seen a few times. The J gene is TRBJ2-3, the V gene TRBV9; D gene uncertain. From germline, CDR1 is SGDLS and CDR2 YYNGEE. This CDR3 has 12 residues. Trimming cost V 4 bases and J 6 bases, with 9 bases left between them. In DNA form, the CDR3 reads TGTGCCAGCAGCTTCACGACTGATACGCAGTATTTT. Translating it yields CASSFTTDTQYF.

The chain carries TRBV12-3 or TRBV12-4 and TRBJ1-4; TRBD1 might be the D (6 bases). Trimming cost V 6 bases and J 13 bases, with 12 bases left between them. The CDR3 sequence is 11 residues long. The CDR3 is CASRRRGGLFF. DNA for the CDR3: TGTGCCAGCAGGCGTAGAGGGGGACTGTTTTTT.

The chain is built from TRBV6-1 and TRBJ1-2, with unresolved D. Looked up from germline, CDR1 is MNHNS and CDR2 is SASEGT. Trimming cost V 5 bases and J 8 bases, with 18 bases left between them. CDR3 length: 14 amino acids. The CDR3 loop is CASSSGGSMGGYTF. The CDR3 coding sequence is TGTGCCAGCAGTTCAGGCGGATCTATGGGAGGCTACACCTTC.

This clonotype was observed a few times. The CDR3 DNA is TGTGCCAGCAGTAACCGGGCCGCCGGGACAGGTAATCAGGGCACTGAAGCTTTCTTT. This gives the protein CASSNRAAGTGNQGTEAFF. The chain couples TRBV7-2 to TRBJ1-1, with TRBD1 identical over 8 bases. Trimming at V came to 6 bases and at J to 4 bases, leaving 22 bases not matched to a gene. Germline CDR1 and CDR2: SGHTA and FQGNSA. CDR3 size: 19 residues. The variable domain in full, completed from reference TRBV7-2 and TRBJ1-1, reads GAGVSQSPSNKVTEKGKDVELRCDPISGHTALYWYRQSLGQGLEFLIYFQGNSAPDKSGLPSDRFSAERTGGSVSTLTIQRTQQEDSAVYLCASSNRAAGTGNQGTEAFFGQGTRLTVV.

The chain uses TRBV12-3 or TRBV12-4 and TRBJ2-2; D ambiguous. The CDR3 is 16 residues long. V lost 3 bases and J 2 bases, leaving 13 bases between the germline ends. The CDR3 is CASSFDTGSNTGELFF. The CDR3 DNA reads TGTGCCAGCAGTTTTGATACGGGCAGCAACACCGGGGAGCTGTTTTTT.

The chain is built from TRBV5-1 and TRBJ1-2; no clear D. Germline CDR1 and CDR2: SGHRS and YFSETQ. The V and J ends lost 0 bases and 1 base respectively, with 10 bases between them. The CDR3 contains 15 residues. The CDR3, as DNA: TGCGCCAGCAGCTTGGAGGGAAGTTTTAACTATGGCTACACCTTC. The encoded protein is CASSLEGSFNYGYTF.

This clonotype has just a few counts. The chain joins TRBV7-2 to TRBJ2-5; D uncertain. V lost 1 base and J lost 0, with 6 bases in between. Germline CDR1 is SGHTA and CDR2 is FQGNSA. This CDR3 has 14 residues. In nucleotides, the CDR3 is TGTGCCAGCAGCTTAGATGGAAACCAAGAGACCCAGTACTTC. Its protein is CASSLDGNQETQYF.

The chain has TRBV3-1 and TRBJ2-1, with TRBD2 identical over 12 bases. This CDR3 has 16 residues. The V and J ends lost 5 bases and 4 bases, in that order; junction bases with no gene match: 6. Germline-derived CDR1 and CDR2 are LGHDT and YNNKEL (reference sequence). This CDR3 is CASSSSGGANYNEQFF. The CDR3 nucleotides read TGTGCCAGCAGCTCTAGCGGGGGGGCTAATTACAATGAGCAGTTCTTC.

This clonotype has only a few counts. V and J are TRBV7-8 and TRBJ1-5; possibly TRBD1 for D (6 bases). CDR1 and CDR2 from the germline V gene are SGHVS and FQNEAQ. This CDR3 spans 15 amino acids. V gave up 5 bases and J gave up 3 bases, with 14 bases separating them. The CDR3 here is CASSPETGYNQPQHF. Written as DNA, the CDR3 is TGTGCCAGCAGCCCGGAAACAGGGTACAATCAGCCCCAGCATTTT.

In this sample, this clonotype turned up a few times. The V and J genes are TRBV7-9 and TRBJ2-3; D remains ambiguous. V dropped 5 bases and J dropped 1 base, with 4 bases sitting between them. CDR1 and CDR2 from the germline V gene are SEHNR and FQNEAQ (reference sequence). The CDR3 consists of 12 residues. CDR3 bases: TGTGCCAGCAGCGAACGCACAGATACGCAGTATTTT. Amino acids: CASSERTDTQYF.

The chain couples TRBV4-3 to TRBJ2-1; 7 nucleotides align to TRBD2. J was trimmed by 4 bases and V by 5 bases; bases with no gene match: 8. The CDR3 is made up of 15 amino acids. Germline V gene sequence: CDR1 LGHNA, CDR2 YSLEER. The DNA of the CDR3 is TGCGCCAGCAGCAGGCGGGTAGCGGGTTACAATGAGCAGTTCTTC. Translation: CASSRRVAGYNEQFF.